These T cell receptor beta chains were read from a single sample in a study of identical twins. TCRdb processed the 5' RACE reads anew with MiXCR; each CDR3 protein has one entry. The sample contains approximately 350,000 distinct CDR3 sequences, around an eighth of which appear only once. These same data were also listed under a study on yellow fever vaccine responses in identical twins.

The specimen sequenced was CD8+ T cells sorted from blood. The receptors derive from a woman between 18 and 29 years old in good health. Both conserved end residues are part of each CDR3. The D gene is left open where the match is weak. The size field is filled for only some rows; it gives once, few, many or a size class.

j_call	v_call	d_call	clone_size	cdr3_nt	cdr3_aa
TRBJ2-1	TRBV27	-	-	TGTGCCAGCAGTTTACCCGAGGGGTCAGCGGCCTCCTACAATGAGCAGTTCTTC	CASSLPEGSAASYNEQFF
TRBJ2-1	TRBV28	TRBD2	many	TGTGCCAGCAGTTTAGGTAGCGGGAGTTACAATGAGCAGTTCTTC	CASSLGSGSYNEQFF
TRBJ1-2	TRBV4-1	-	many	TGCGCCAGTTCGACAGTTTCCGACTATGGCTACACCTTC	CASSTVSDYGYTF
TRBJ2-1	TRBV5-5	TRBD1	many	TGTGCCAGCAGCTTGGCGGGGACAGGGGCCAATGAGCAGTTCTTC	CASSLAGTGANEQFF
TRBJ2-5	TRBV27	-	-	TGTGCCAGCAGTACCCTCAGGGACGCAGAAGAGACCCAGTACTTC	CASSTLRDAEETQYF
TRBJ2-5	TRBV6-5	-	few	TGTGCCAGCAGTTACCAGGGGGGAACCACACAAGAGACCCAGTACTTC	CASSYQGGTTQETQYF
TRBJ2-3	TRBV10-3	-	many	TGTGCCATCAGTTCATTGTGGGGTGAAGACGAGGGAGATACGCAGTATTTT	CAISSLWGEDEGDTQYF
TRBJ2-2	TRBV7-9	-	-	TGTGCCAGCAGCTTAGAGGGACATCAGGGACCCGGGGAGCTGTTTTTT	CASSLEGHQGPGELFF
TRBJ2-7	TRBV6-2/TRBV6-3	-	-	TGTGCCAGCAGTTATAGGAACCCCGGCTCCTACGAGCAGTACTTC	CASSYRNPGSYEQYF
TRBJ2-5	TRBV7-6	TRBD2	few	TGTGCCAGCAGCTTACCCGTAGCGGGGGCAACCTTGGCAAAAGAGACCCAGTACTTC	CASSLPVAGATLAKETQYF
TRBJ1-2	TRBV28	-	-	TGTGCCAGCACTCCGGAGTCGTACCCTTATGGCTACACCTTC	CASTPESYPYGYTF
TRBJ2-2	TRBV15	-	many	TGTGCCACCAGCAGAGATGTTGAGGGGAACACCGGGGAGCTGTTTTTT	CATSRDVEGNTGELFF
TRBJ2-2	TRBV2	TRBD2	-	TGTGCCAGCGTTTTTGGGCGGGAGTCGGTCACCGGGGAGCTGTTTTTT	CASVFGRESVTGELFF
TRBJ2-2	TRBV7-6	-	-	-	CASSLPIPFGNGELFF
TRBJ2-7	TRBV2	-	-	TGTGCCAGCACTGACAGGATCTACGAGCAGTACTTC	CASTDRIYEQYF
TRBJ2-1	TRBV15	TRBD2	-	TGTGCCACCAGCAGAGATGAAAGCGGGAGGGGACATGAGCAGTTCTTC	CATSRDESGRGHEQFF
TRBJ2-7	TRBV6-1	TRBD2	few	TGTGCCAGCAGGACGGGGACTAGCGGGATAGTCTACGAGCAGTACTTC	CASRTGTSGIVYEQYF
TRBJ2-7	TRBV29-1	-	many	TGCAGCGTCACCGAGAACTACGAGCAGTACTTC	CSVTENYEQYF
TRBJ2-5	TRBV12-3/TRBV12-4	-	many	TGTGCCAGCAGTGACAGACAAGAGACCCAGTACTTC	CASSDRQETQYF
TRBJ2-5	TRBV24-1	TRBD1	few	TGTGCCACCAGTGATTCGACCCGGGACAGCCAAGAGACCCAGTACTTC	CATSDSTRDSQETQYF
TRBJ2-1	TRBV29-1	-	many	TGCAGCGTTGATGAGAACAATGAGCAGTTCTTC	CSVDENNEQFF
TRBJ2-3	TRBV29-1	-	many	TGCAGCGTTTCACAGGACCGCACAGATACGCAGTATTTT	CSVSQDRTDTQYF
TRBJ2-1	TRBV7-9	-	-	TGTGCCAGCAGCTCGGTCCCCGGCTCCTACAATGAGCAGTTCTTC	CASSSVPGSYNEQFF
TRBJ2-7	TRBV5-1	-	-	TGCGCCAGCAGCTTTGTGGGAGGATCTTACGAGCAGTACTTC	CASSFVGGSYEQYF
TRBJ2-2	TRBV2	-	few	TGTGCCAGCGGGACATCTTTGAGCACCGGGGAGCTGTTTTTT	CASGTSLSTGELFF
TRBJ1-1	TRBV14	-	few	TGTGCCAGCAGCCAAGATCTCGGCAGGGGGAACACTGAAGCTTTCTTT	CASSQDLGRGNTEAFF
TRBJ2-1	TRBV7-9	TRBD1	-	TGTGCCAGCGCCCCACCGGGACAGGGTTTTGGCAATGAGCAGTTCTTC	CASAPPGQGFGNEQFF
TRBJ2-5	TRBV7-8	-	few	TGTGCCAGCATCCTTGGGCGTGCCCAAGAGACCCAGTACTTC	CASILGRAQETQYF
TRBJ2-7	TRBV20-1	-	few	TGCAGTGCTAGAGATCTAGGGGACGAGCAGTACTTC	CSARDLGDEQYF
TRBJ2-5	TRBV7-9	-	few	TGTGCCAGCAGCTTAACCGGGTCTTTAGAGACCCAGTACTTC	CASSLTGSLETQYF
TRBJ2-7	TRBV29-1	TRBD1	few	TGCAGCGTTGAAATGAAGAGGGGGCGCGTCTCCGAGCAGTACTTC	CSVEMKRGRVSEQYF
TRBJ1-2	TRBV29-1	-	-	TGCGGCGTTGGCAGTTCTTATGGCTACACCTTC	CGVGSSYGYTF
TRBJ2-5	TRBV5-1	-	many	TGCGCCAGCAGCTTGGTTCTATCGAAGGGAGGAGAGACCCAGTACTTC	CASSLVLSKGGETQYF
TRBJ2-2	TRBV7-6	-	-	TGTGCCAGCAGCTTCGAAGGGATATCCGGGGAGCTGTTTTTT	CASSFEGISGELFF
TRBJ1-2	TRBV4-1	TRBD1	-	TGCGCCAGCAGCATAGACAGGGACCTGAACTATGGCTACACCTTC	CASSIDRDLNYGYTF
TRBJ2-2	TRBV2	-	-	TGTGCCAGCAGTGCCTGGACAGAGAACACCGGGGAGCTGTTTTTT	CASSAWTENTGELFF
TRBJ2-3	TRBV9	-	-	TGTGCCAGCAGCGCCGGGACTCACTCTAACACAGATACGCAGTATTTT	CASSAGTHSNTDTQYF
TRBJ2-1	TRBV7-8	TRBD2	few	TGTGCCAGCACCCTAGCGGGTACCTACAATGAGCAGTTCTTC	CASTLAGTYNEQFF
TRBJ2-4	TRBV11-2	TRBD2	few	TGTGCCAGCAGCCAGACTAGCGGGGGGGCCCGCAACATTCAGTACTTC	CASSQTSGGARNIQYF
TRBJ2-1	TRBV27	-	-	TGTGCCAGCACCGCTGGGGGCTACAATGAGCAGTTCTTC	CASTAGGYNEQFF
TRBJ1-2	TRBV5-5	-	few	TGTGCCAGCAGCGCCGGGACGTTTCGACCTTACTATGGCTACACCTTC	CASSAGTFRPYYGYTF